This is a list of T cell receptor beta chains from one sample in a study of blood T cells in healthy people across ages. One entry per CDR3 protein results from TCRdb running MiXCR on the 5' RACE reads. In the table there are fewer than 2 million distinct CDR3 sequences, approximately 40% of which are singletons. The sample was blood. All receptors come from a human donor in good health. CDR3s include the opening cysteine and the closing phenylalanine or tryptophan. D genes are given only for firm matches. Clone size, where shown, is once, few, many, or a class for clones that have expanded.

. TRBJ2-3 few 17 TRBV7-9 TGTGCCAGCAGCTTAGGTGTTGGGACTCCTTACACAGATACGCAGTATTTT CASSLGVGTPYTDTQYF
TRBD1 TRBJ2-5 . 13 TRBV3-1 TGTGCCAGCAGCCTCAGGGGGCCGGAGATCCAGTACTTC CASSLRGPEIQYF
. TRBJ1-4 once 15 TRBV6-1 TGTGCCAGCAGTTTGTCGACAGGCGGCAGTGAAAAACTGTTTTTT CASSLSTGGSEKLFF
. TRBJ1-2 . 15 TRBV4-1 TGCGCCAGCAGCCGATTACCCAGGGCTGACTATGGCTACACCTTC CASSRLPRADYGYTF
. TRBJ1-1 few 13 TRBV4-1 TGCGCCAGCAGCTACAAACTAGGGACTGAAGCTTTCTTT CASSYKLGTEAFF
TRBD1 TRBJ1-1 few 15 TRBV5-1 TGCGCCAGCAGCTTCCCCGACAGGGAGGGCACTGAAGCTTTCTTT CASSFPDREGTEAFF
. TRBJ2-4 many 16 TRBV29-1 TGCAGCGTTGGACCCCGAGGGGACCCAACTAAGAACATTCAGTACTTC CSVGPRGDPTKNIQYF
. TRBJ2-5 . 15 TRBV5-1 TGCGCCAGCAGCCCTGAGACGACAGAACAAGAGACCCAGTACTTC CASSPETTEQETQYF
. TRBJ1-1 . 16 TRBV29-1 TGCAGCGCATCTACCGGGACACACGTGAGGAACACTGAAGCTTTCTTT CSASTGTHVRNTEAFF
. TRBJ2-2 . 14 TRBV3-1 TGTGCCAGCAGCCAAGAGCCCGGGTCCGGGGAGCTGTTTTTT CASSQEPGSGELFF
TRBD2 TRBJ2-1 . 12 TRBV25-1 TGTGCCAGCAGAACAGGACTAGCGGGGGGAGTCTTC CASRTGLAGGVF
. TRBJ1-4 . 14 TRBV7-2 TGTGCCAGCAGCTTTAAAGCAACTAATGAAAAACTGTTTTTT CASSFKATNEKLFF
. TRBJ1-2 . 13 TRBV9 TGTGCCAGCGGGCAGGCCGGGAACTATGGCTACACCTTC CASGQAGNYGYTF
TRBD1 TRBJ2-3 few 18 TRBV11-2 TGTGCCAGCAGCTTAGGTTACGTCTACAGGGGATCGTCAGATACGCAGTATTTT CASSLGYVYRGSSDTQYF
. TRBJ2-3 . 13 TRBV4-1 TGCGCCAGCAGCCAATCACAGGAGGATACGCAGTATTTT CASSQSQEDTQYF
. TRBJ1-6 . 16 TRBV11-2 TGTGCCAGCAGCTTAGAGGGTTGGTACCGTAATTCACCCCTCCACTTT CASSLEGWYRNSPLHF
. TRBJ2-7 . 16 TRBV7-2 TGTGCCAGCAGCTTAGGAGGGGGAGGGAATCCCTACGAGCAGTACTTC CASSLGGGGNPYEQYF
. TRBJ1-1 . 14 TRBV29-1 TGCAGCGTTGAATACCGGCGGGCGAACACTGAAGCTTTCTTT CSVEYRRANTEAFF
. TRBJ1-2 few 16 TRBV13 TGTGCCAGCAGCTTAGGCGCGGGTCCAGGGAGCTATGGCTACACCTTC CASSLGAGPGSYGYTF
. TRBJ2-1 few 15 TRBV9 TGTGCCAGCAGCGTGACTGGGGAAGCCTACAATGAGCAGTTCTTC CASSVTGEAYNEQFF
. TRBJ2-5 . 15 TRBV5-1 TGCGCCAGCAGCCCAGCGAGACTCAGACAAGAGACCCAGTACTTC CASSPARLRQETQYF
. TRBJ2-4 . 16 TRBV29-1 TGCAGCGTTGAAGAAGGAAGGGACTTAGCCAAAAACATTCAGTACTTC CSVEEGRDLAKNIQYF
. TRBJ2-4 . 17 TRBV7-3 TGTGCCAGCAGCCCGTCAGGCCGGGCCTCCCTCCAGGGCATTCAGTACTTC CASSPSGRASLQGIQYF